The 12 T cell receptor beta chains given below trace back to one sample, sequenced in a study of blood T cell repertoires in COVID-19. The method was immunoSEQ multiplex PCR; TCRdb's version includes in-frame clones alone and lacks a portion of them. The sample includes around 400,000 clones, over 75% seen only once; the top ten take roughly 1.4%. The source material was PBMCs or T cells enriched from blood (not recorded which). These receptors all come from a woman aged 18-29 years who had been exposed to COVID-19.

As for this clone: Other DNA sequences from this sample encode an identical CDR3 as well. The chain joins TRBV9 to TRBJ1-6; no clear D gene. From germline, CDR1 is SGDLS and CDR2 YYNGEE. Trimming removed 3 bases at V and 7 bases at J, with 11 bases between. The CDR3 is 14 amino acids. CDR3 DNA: TGTGCCAGCAGCGGAGAGGCCCTCAATTCACCCCTCCACTTT. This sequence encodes CASSGEALNSPLHF.

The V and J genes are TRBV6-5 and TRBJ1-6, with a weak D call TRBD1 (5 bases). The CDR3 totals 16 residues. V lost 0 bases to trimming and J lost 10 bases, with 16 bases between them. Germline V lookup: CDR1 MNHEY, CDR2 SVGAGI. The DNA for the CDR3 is TGTGCCAGCAGTTACTCCGGGGGGATGGGAGAATCACCCCTCCACTTT. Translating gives CASSYSGGMGESPLHF.

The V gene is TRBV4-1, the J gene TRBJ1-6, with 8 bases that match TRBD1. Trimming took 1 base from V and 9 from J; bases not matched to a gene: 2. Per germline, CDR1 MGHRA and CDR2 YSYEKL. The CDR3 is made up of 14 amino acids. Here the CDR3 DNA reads TGCGCCAGCAGCCAAGCAACAGGGGGTTCACCCCTCCACTTT. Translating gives CASSQATGGSPLHF.

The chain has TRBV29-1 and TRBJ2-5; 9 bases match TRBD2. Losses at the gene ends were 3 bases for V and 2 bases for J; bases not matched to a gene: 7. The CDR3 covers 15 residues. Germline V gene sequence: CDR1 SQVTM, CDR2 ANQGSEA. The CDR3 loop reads CSVDFGRGGQETQYF. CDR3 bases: TGCAGCGTTGATTTCGGGCGGGGGGGTCAAGAGACCCAGTACTTC.

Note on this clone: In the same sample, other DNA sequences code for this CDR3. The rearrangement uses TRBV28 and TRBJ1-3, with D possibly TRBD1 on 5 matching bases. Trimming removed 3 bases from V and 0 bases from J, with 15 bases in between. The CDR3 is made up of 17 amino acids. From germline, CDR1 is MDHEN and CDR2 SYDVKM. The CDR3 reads CASSFLTGDSSGNTIYF. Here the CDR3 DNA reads TGTGCCAGCAGTTTCCTAACAGGCGATAGCTCTGGAAACACCATATATTTT.

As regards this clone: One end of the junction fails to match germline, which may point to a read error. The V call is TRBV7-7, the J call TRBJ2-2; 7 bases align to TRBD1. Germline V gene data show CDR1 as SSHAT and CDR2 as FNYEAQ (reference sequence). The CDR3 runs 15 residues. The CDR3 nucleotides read TGTGCTAGCAGCCTACGACAGGGAATCACCGGGGAGCTGTTTTTT. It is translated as CASSLRQGITGELFF.

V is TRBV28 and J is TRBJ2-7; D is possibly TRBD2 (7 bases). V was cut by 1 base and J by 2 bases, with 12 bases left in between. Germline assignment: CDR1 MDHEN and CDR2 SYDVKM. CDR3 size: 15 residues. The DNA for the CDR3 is TGTGCCAGCAGTTTATTGAGGGGGGGCCCCTACGAGCAGTACTTC. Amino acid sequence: CASSLLRGGPYEQYF.

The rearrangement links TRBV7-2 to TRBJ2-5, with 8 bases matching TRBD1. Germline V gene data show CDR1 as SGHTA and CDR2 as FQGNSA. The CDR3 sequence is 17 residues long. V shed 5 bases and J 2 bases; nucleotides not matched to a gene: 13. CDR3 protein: CASSPRTGPITQETQYF. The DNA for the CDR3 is TGTGCCAGCAGCCCTCGGACAGGGCCCATAACACAAGAGACCCAGTACTTC. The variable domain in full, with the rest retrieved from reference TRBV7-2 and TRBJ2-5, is GAGVSQSPSNKVTEKGKDVELRCDPISGHTALYWYRQSLGQGLEFLIYFQGNSAPDKSGLPSDRFSAERTGGSVSTLTIQRTQQEDSAVYLCASSPRTGPITQETQYFGPGTRLLVL.

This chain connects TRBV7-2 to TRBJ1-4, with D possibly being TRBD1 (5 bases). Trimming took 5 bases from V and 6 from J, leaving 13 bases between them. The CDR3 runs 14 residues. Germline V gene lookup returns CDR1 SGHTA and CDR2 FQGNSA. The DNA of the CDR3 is TGTGCCAGCAGCCGGGGACTATTGCATGAAAAACTGTTTTTT. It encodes CASSRGLLHEKLFF.

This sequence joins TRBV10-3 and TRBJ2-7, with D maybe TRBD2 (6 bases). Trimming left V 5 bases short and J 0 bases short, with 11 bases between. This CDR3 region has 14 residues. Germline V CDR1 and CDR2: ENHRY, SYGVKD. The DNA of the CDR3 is TGTGCCATCAGTCCGGGAGCATCCTCCTACGAGCAGTACTTC. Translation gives CAISPGASSYEQYF.

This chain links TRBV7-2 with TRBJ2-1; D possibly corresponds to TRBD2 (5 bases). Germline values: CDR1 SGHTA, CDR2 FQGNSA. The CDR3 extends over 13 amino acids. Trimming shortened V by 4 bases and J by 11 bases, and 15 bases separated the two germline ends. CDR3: CASSYSLGVQQFF. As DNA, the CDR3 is TGTGCCAGCAGCTACAGCCTCGGGGTACAGCAGTTCTTC.

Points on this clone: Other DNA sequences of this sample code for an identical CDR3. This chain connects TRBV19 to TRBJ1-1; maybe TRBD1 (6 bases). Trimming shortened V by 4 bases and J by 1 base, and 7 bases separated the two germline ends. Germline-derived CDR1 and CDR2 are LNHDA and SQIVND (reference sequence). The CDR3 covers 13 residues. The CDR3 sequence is CASSTGQNTEAFF. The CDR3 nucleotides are TGTGCCAGTAGTACGGGACAGAACACTGAAGCTTTCTTT.